This T cell receptor beta chain was sequenced during a study of OX40 agonist ivuxolimab in advanced cancers. Study in general: The dose-escalation cohort was roughly 84% male, with a mean age of approximately 61 years, ranging roughly 20 to 90. Treatment received earlier with anti-PD-1, anti-PD-L1 or anti-CTLA-4 agents was allowed, and less than 45% had some.

Study observations and caveats: By week 6 at 0.1 to 3.0 mg/kg, blood CD4+ and CD8+ T cells had expanded clonally.

To note about this clone: Antigen: not known.

The protocol was immunoSEQ multiplex PCR, while the TCRdb copy is restricted to in-frame clones and leaves out a portion. The sample records roughly 28,000 clones, under 90% being singletons. Sequencing was performed on CD4+ or CD8+ T cells sorted from blood, taken in a trial of the OX40 agonist ivuxolimab. The origin of this receptor is an adult with an advanced solid tumor such as melanoma, head and neck, liver or kidney cancer.

The CDR3 spells CASRRASYEQYF. DNA for the CDR3: TGTGCCAGCCGCCGGGCCTCCTACGAGCAGTACTTC. This rearrangement joins TRBV6-5 to TRBJ2-7; D is unclear. V gave up 8 bases and J gave up 0 bases, with 8 bases separating them. CDR1 MNHEY and CDR2 SVGAGI come from the germline V gene. The CDR3 consists of 12 residues.